The clone carrying this T cell receptor beta chain has more than one count but fewer than ten. Its cognate antigen is unknown. At one end, the junction sequence differs from germline, possibly due to a read error. The CDR3 length is 14 residues. This record comes from a study of T cell repertoires in cytomegalovirus infection. Study in general: Matching HLA type and CMV infection were both indicated by public TCR beta signatures.

Broader study findings: There were HLA-C-restricted CMV-specific TCR beta clonotypes dominating the ex vivo response. Carriers of CMV plus the relevant HLA were identified by cumulative public TCR beta family frequency.

TCRdb processed the reads anew with MiXCR; each CDR3 protein has one entry. The profile shows more than 250,000 distinct CDR3 sequences, approximately 14% of them singletons. The chain employs TRBV5-3 and TRBJ2-5; D remains ambiguous. TRBV5-3 is known as an ORF, though its function is uncertain. Specimen: PBMCs. This TCR came from a human donor in good health (CMV status not recorded). Some clones in this sample may be carry-over from other donors' samples. For the CDR3, the DNA is TGTGCCAGCAGCTTTGGTGGCACTCTGGAGACCCAGTACTTC. Encoded protein: CASSFGGTLETQYF.